These 18 T cell receptor beta chains share one sample of origin, sequenced in a study of regulatory T cells in long-lasting Graves disease. Relying on iRepertoire HTBI primers and Arm-PCR of CDR3 regions, the team built TCR beta libraries. A single record per CDR3 protein comes from TCRdb applying MiXCR to the multiplex PCR reads. The repertoire holds fewer than 550,000 distinct CDR3 sequences, with 15% to 20% as singletons. The time point: newly diagnosed GD, antithyroid drugs for less than 3 months. Isolated PBMC RNA provided the starting material for the TCR library. This sample also appeared in a second study, on T cells in Graves' hyperthyroidism and ophthalmopathy.

The sample here was peripheral blood mononuclear cells (PBMCs), taken at new diagnosis, from a patient treated with antithyroid drugs. The receptors originated from a woman aged 35-60 years with Graves disease.

This rearrangement joins TRBV12-3 or TRBV12-4 to TRBJ2-1, with D unresolved. This CDR3 spans 11 amino acids. Trimming took 5 bases from V and 10 from J, leaving 9 bases between them. CDR3: CASSPSGEQFF. In DNA form, the CDR3 reads TGTGCCAGCAGTCCTTCTGGGGAGCAGTTCTTC.

This clonotype turned up a few times. Here the CDR3 omits its conserved ending phenylalanine or tryptophan, so a read error is the likely source. This chain joins TRBV3-1 and TRBJ2-7, with unresolved D. CDR1 is LGHDT and CDR2 is YNNKEL in the germline V gene (reference sequence). The CDR3 is 12 residues long. V dropped 5 bases and J dropped 0 bases, with 5 bases sitting between them. CDR3: CASSYSSYEQYL. In nucleotides, the CDR3 is TGTGCCAGCAGCTATAGCTCCTACGAGCAGTACCTC.

In its sample, this clonotype was seen many times. This chain connects TRBV20-1 to TRBJ1-2, with 7 bases aligning to TRBD1. Germline lookup yields CDR1 DFQATT and CDR2 SNEGSKA (reference sequence). Germline trimming cut 5 bases from V and 8 bases from J; bases unmatched to any gene: 5. This CDR3 region has 11 residues. The CDR3 protein is CSAWTGIGYTF. The DNA of the CDR3 is TGCAGTGCTTGGACAGGTATCGGCTACACCTTC.

This clonotype was seen at least ten times. The J gene is TRBJ2-7, the V gene TRBV2; D perhaps matches TRBD1 (5 bases). Germline loops: CDR1 SNHLY, CDR2 FYNNEI. Trimming left V 1 base short and J 3 bases short, with 10 bases between. The CDR3 runs to 14 residues. CDR3 sequence: CASSEGTRFYEQYF. The CDR3 nucleotides are TGTGCCAGCAGTGAAGGGACAAGGTTCTACGAGCAGTACTTC.

This clonotype appeared many times. The J gene is TRBJ1-4, the V gene TRBV18; 9 positions match TRBD1. The CDR3 contains 15 residues. V trimming: 3 bases; J trimming: 1 base; junction bases outside the gene matches: 0. Looked up from germline, CDR1 is KGHSH and CDR2 is LQKENI. The CDR3 bases are TGTGCCAGCTCACCGGACAGGGGAACTAATGAAAAACTGTTTTTT. It is translated as CASSPDRGTNEKLFF.

Only a few counts were recorded for this clonotype. This clone may be a read error of a much larger clone one base away. The rearrangement joins TRBV7-9 to TRBJ2-3, with 7 bases matching TRBD2. Germline-derived CDR1 and CDR2 are SEHNR and FQNEAQ (reference sequence). The trim removed 5 bases at V and 0 bases at J, leaving 2 bases unmatched. This CDR3 is built from 14 residues. In DNA, the CDR3 is TGTGCCAGCAGCCATAGCGGGAGCACAGATACGCAGTATTTT. Translating it yields CASSHSGSTDTQYF.

The table lists this clonotype with many counts. CDR3 residues: CAWSISGDVGYGYTF. Here the CDR3 DNA reads TGTGCCTGGAGTATATCAGGGGATGTTGGCTATGGCTACACCTTC. The chain recombines TRBV30 with TRBJ1-2; D might be TRBD1 (6 bases). Germline V gene sequence: CDR1 GTSNPN, CDR2 SVGIG (reference sequence). The CDR3 is 15 residues long. V gave up 2 bases and J gave up 4 bases, with 17 bases separating them.

J is TRBJ2-2 and V is TRBV6-2 or TRBV6-3; 8 bases align to TRBD1. Trimming cost V 6 bases and J 3 bases; bases outside gene matches: 9. This CDR3 comprises 16 residues. The V gene's germline CDR1 is MNHEY and CDR2 SVGEGT. CDR3 residues: CASRYDRGVDTGELFF. CDR3 coding DNA: TGTGCCAGCAGATACGACAGGGGTGTGGACACCGGGGAGCTGTTTTTT.

This clonotype was seen ten or more times. The V call is TRBV7-2, the J call TRBJ1-5; no clear D gene. Germline V gives CDR1 SGHTA, CDR2 FQGNSA. V was clipped by 5 bases and J by 3 bases, with 11 bases between them. The CDR3 spans 14 residues. CDR3 protein: CASSLPLANQPQHF. CDR3 coding DNA: TGTGCCAGCAGCCTCCCCCTGGCCAATCAGCCCCAGCATTTT.

This clonotype has ten or more counts. The chain recombines TRBV6-5 with TRBJ1-1; D may be TRBD1 (5 bases). Trimming left V 0 bases short and J 10 bases short, with 15 bases between. CDR1 is MNHEY, CDR2 SVGAGI, per germline. The CDR3 covers 14 residues. This CDR3 is CASSYSGGGRRAFF. The CDR3, as DNA: TGTGCCAGCAGTTACTCCGGCGGGGGAAGGCGAGCTTTCTTT.

This chain links TRBV6-1 with TRBJ1-4; 8 bases match TRBD1. Germline V gives CDR1 MNHNS, CDR2 SASEGT. The CDR3 contains 18 residues. After removal of 6 bases from V and 5 bases from J, the junction contained 17 bases not matched to a gene. CDR3 in amino acids: CASSIDRGHRERNEKLFF. For the CDR3, the DNA is TGTGCCAGCAGCATAGACAGGGGCCACCGGGAGAGGAATGAAAAACTGTTTTTT.

This clonotype has a handful of counts. J is TRBJ1-4 and V is TRBV12-3 or TRBV12-4; 7 bases line up with TRBD1. The CDR3 consists of 15 residues. V lost 1 base to trimming and J lost 4 bases; unmatched junction nucleotides: 3. Written as DNA, the CDR3 is TGTGCCAGCAGTTTAGGGGACAGATTTAATGAAAAACTGTTTTTT. Amino acids: CASSLGDRFNEKLFF.

The chain links TRBV12-3 or TRBV12-4 to TRBJ1-1; D call uncertain. V was cut by 3 bases and J by 0 bases, with 8 bases left in between. The CDR3 has 14 residues. For the CDR3, the DNA is TGTGCCAGCAGTTTTATGGAGATGAACACTGAAGCTTTCTTT. Encoded protein: CASSFMEMNTEAFF.

This clonotype occurred many times. One end of the junction fails to match germline, which may point to a read error. The chain uses TRBV3-1 and TRBJ1-2; 8 bases fit TRBD1. CDR1 and CDR2 (germline): LGHDT, YNNKEL (reference sequence). The CDR3 spans 11 residues. CDR3 sequence: CASSQGQGKSF. The CDR3 DNA is TGTGCCAGCAGCCAAGGACAGGGGAAATCCTTC.

Ten or more counts support this clonotype. The V and J genes are TRBV15 and TRBJ2-6, with D uncertain. The CDR3 spans 17 residues. Trimming pared 5 bases from V and 2 bases from J, leaving 16 bases between. Germline lookup yields CDR1 LNHNV and CDR2 YYDKDF (reference sequence). Here the CDR3 DNA reads TGTGCCACCAGCGCGACATATACTTTCACTGGGGCCAACGTCCTGACTTTC. Translated: CATSATYTFTGANVLTF.

In its sample, this clonotype was seen a few times. V usage is TRBV7-2 and J usage is TRBJ2-1; possibly TRBD1 for D (5 bases). V shed 5 bases and J shed 2 bases, with 13 bases lying between them. CDR1 is SGHTA, CDR2 FQGNSA, per germline. The CDR3 consists of 15 residues. The CDR3 loop is CASSPRQRTYNEQFF. The DNA of the CDR3 is TGTGCCAGCAGCCCGAGACAGCGAACCTACAATGAGCAGTTCTTC.

V gene TRBV7-8 combines with J gene TRBJ1-6, with D possibly being TRBD1 (5 bases). The CDR3 is 15 residues long. CDR1 is SGHVS, CDR2 FQNEAQ, per germline. Trimming removed 5 bases from V and 5 bases from J, with 13 bases in between. This chain's CDR3 is CASSPPGRDNSPLHF. The CDR3 bases are TGTGCCAGCAGCCCTCCGGGACGGGATAATTCACCCCTCCACTTT. Full variable domain (missing parts from reference TRBV7-8 and TRBJ1-6): GAGVSQSPRYKVAKRGQDVALRCDPISGHVSLFWYQQALGQGPEFLTYFQNEAQLDKSGLPSDRFFAERPEGSVSTLKIQRTQQEDSAVYLCASSPPGRDNSPLHFGNGTRLTVT.

The chain joins TRBV2 to TRBJ2-6; D may be TRBD1 (6 bases). The germline V and J ends were trimmed by 6 bases and 0 bases, with 12 bases remaining between them. The germline CDR1 and CDR2 sequences are SNHLY and FYNNEI. The CDR3 loop spans 16 amino acids. The CDR3 protein is CASSLDSASGANVLTF. The CDR3 DNA is TGTGCCAGCAGCCTGGACAGTGCCTCTGGGGCCAACGTCCTGACTTTC. Full variable domain (rest looked up from reference TRBV2 and TRBJ2-6): EPEVTQTPSHQVTQMGQEVILRCVPISNHLYFYWYRQILGQKVEFLVSFYNNEISEKSEIFDDQFSVERPDGSNFTLKIRSTKLEDSAMYFCASSLDSASGANVLTFGAGSRLTVL.